The next 17 T cell receptor beta chains were all read from a single sample in a study of OX40 agonist ivuxolimab in advanced cancers. TCRdb's copy holds only in-frame clones and misses some; the assay was immunoSEQ multiplex PCR. The sample holds tens of thousands of clones, roughly 85% seen once. Material: CD4+ or CD8+ T cells sorted from blood, obtained in a trial of the OX40 agonist ivuxolimab. These receptors were taken from an adult with an advanced solid tumor such as melanoma, head and neck, liver or kidney cancer.

The chain carries TRBV2 and TRBJ1-2, with 8 positions matching TRBD1. The CDR3 covers 12 residues. In germline, CDR1 is SNHLY, CDR2 FYNNEI. The V and J ends lost 6 bases and 4 bases, in that order; junction bases with no gene match: 1. CDR3 in amino acids: CASRGQGYGYTF. CDR3 DNA: TGTGCCAGCAGAGGACAGGGCTATGGCTACACCTTC.

The chain links TRBV5-1 to TRBJ2-1, with 14 positions matching TRBD2. After removal of 4 bases from V and 8 bases from J, the junction contained 8 bases not matched to a gene. The CDR3 contains 16 residues. Per the germline V gene, CDR1 is SGHRS and CDR2 is YFSETQ. The DNA of the CDR3 is TGCGCCAGCAGCCCGGGGACTAGCGGGAGTAGGTATGAGCAGTTCTTC. It encodes CASSPGTSGSRYEQFF.

This sequence joins TRBV11-2 and TRBJ2-3; D might be TRBD2 (5 bases). The ends were cut back, 0 bases at V and 5 bases at J, with 6 bases in the middle. This CDR3 has 13 residues. Germline CDR1 SGHAT, CDR2 FQNNGV. The CDR3 DNA is TGTGCCAGCAGCTTAGATCGGGGAGATACGCAGTATTTT. Protein product: CASSLDRGDTQYF.

CDR3 loop: CASSFDRGTDTQYF. The CDR3 nucleotides read TGTGCCAGCAGCTTCGACAGGGGCACAGATACGCAGTATTTT. V usage is TRBV5-6 and J usage is TRBJ2-3; 7 bases are a match to TRBD1. The J segment lost 1 base and the V segment lost 2 bases, leaving 1 base of the junction unmatched. The CDR3 length is 14 residues. Germline-derived CDR1 and CDR2 are SGHDT and YYEEEE.

The V gene is TRBV10-3, the J gene TRBJ2-7, with a tentative D call TRBD2 (6 bases). In germline, CDR1 is ENHRY, CDR2 SYGVKD. This CDR3 has 13 amino acids. The ends were cut back, 11 bases at V and 3 bases at J, with 17 bases in the middle. CDR3 sequence: CASGGETVYEQYF. The CDR3 DNA reads TGTGCCTCAGGAGGGGAGACAGTCTACGAGCAGTACTTC.

The chain carries TRBV30 and TRBJ1-6; D call uncertain. The V end lost 2 bases, the J end lost 0 bases, and 11 bases lay between the germline ends. The CDR3 runs 16 residues. The V gene's germline CDR1 is GTSNPN and CDR2 SVGIG (reference sequence). CDR3 sequence reads: CAWSKRPSSYNSPLHF. CDR3 in DNA: TGTGCCTGGAGTAAGCGGCCTAGCTCCTATAATTCACCCCTCCACTTT.

V is TRBV5-6 and J is TRBJ1-2, with D uncertain. V shed 1 base and J shed 6 bases, with 7 bases lying between them. CDR1 is SGHDT, CDR2 YYEEEE, per germline. The CDR3 is 12 amino acids. CDR3 sequence reads: CASSLKINGYTF. For the CDR3, the DNA is TGTGCCAGCAGCTTGAAAATTAATGGCTACACCTTC.

The chain is built from TRBV11-3 and TRBJ2-2; no clear D gene. Trimming cost V 1 base and J 8 bases, with 8 bases left between them. Per germline, CDR1 SGHNT and CDR2 YENEEA. The CDR3 loop spans 13 amino acids. The CDR3 loop reads CASSLASWGELFF. CDR3 sequence (DNA): TGTGCCAGCAGCTTAGCATCGTGGGGGGAGCTGTTTTTT.

CDR3 amino acids: CASSSAAGLAGGPKNIQYF. CDR3 sequence (DNA): TGTGCCAGCAGCTCCGCCGCGGGACTAGCGGGGGGGCCCAAAAACATTCAGTACTTC. V is TRBV7-2 and J is TRBJ2-4; 16 bases match TRBD2. The CDR3 sequence is 19 residues long. With V trimmed by 4 bases and J by 2 bases, 8 bases remained unmatched. Germline V CDR1 and CDR2: SGHTA, FQGNSA.

V is TRBV5-6 and J is TRBJ1-2; 9 nucleotides match TRBD1. Unmatched junction bases numbered 4, after V lost 2 bases and J lost 5 bases. This CDR3 is 14 amino acids long. Germline CDR1 SGHDT, CDR2 YYEEEE. CDR3 bases: TGTGCCAGCAGCTTAACAGGGGGCAAGTATGGCTACACCTTC. Protein product: CASSLTGGKYGYTF.

Only a few counts were recorded for this clone. The chain carries TRBV5-1 and TRBJ2-7; D remains ambiguous. The CDR3 totals 13 residues. Trimming removed 0 bases from V and 6 bases from J, with 10 bases in between. Germline lookup yields CDR1 SGHRS and CDR2 YFSETQ. This CDR3 reads CASSLDDNAEQYV. DNA of the CDR3: TGCGCCAGCAGCTTGGATGACAACGCCGAGCAGTACGTC.

The chain combines TRBV27 with TRBJ2-7; 13 bases line up with TRBD2. The V segment lost 4 bases and the J segment 2 bases; nucleotides outside the gene matches: 2. Germline assignment: CDR1 MNHEY and CDR2 SMNVEV (reference sequence). The CDR3 is 15 amino acids. CDR3: CASSSLAGGPYEQYF. CDR3 bases: TGTGCCAGCAGTTCACTAGCGGGAGGGCCCTACGAGCAGTACTTC.

The V call is TRBV2, the J call TRBJ2-7; D unclear. This CDR3 is built from 13 residues. Trimming took off 4 bases at V and 2 bases at J, with 9 bases between the two ends. The germline V gene has CDR1 SNHLY and CDR2 FYNNEI. The DNA for the CDR3 is TGTGCCAGCAGTGTTCCCATAACCTACGAGCAGTACTTC. It codes for CASSVPITYEQYF.

This rearrangement joins TRBV5-4 to TRBJ2-7; TRBD2 matches 8 bases. The CDR3 contains 14 residues. Germline CDR1 is SGHNT and CDR2 is YYREEE (reference sequence). Losses at the gene ends were 9 bases for V and 0 bases for J; bases not matched to a gene: 8. CDR3 residues: CATYSGTSSYEQYF. CDR3 nucleotide sequence: TGTGCCACCTATAGCGGGACTTCCTCCTACGAGCAGTACTTC.

The chain couples TRBV29-1 to TRBJ2-5, with a possible D match to TRBD2 (7 bases). Trimming shortened V by 3 bases and J by 2 bases, and 13 bases separated the two germline ends. Germline V CDR1 and CDR2: SQVTM, ANQGSEA. The CDR3 loop spans 14 amino acids. This chain's CDR3 is CSVDEGGRQETQYF. The CDR3 nucleotides read TGCAGCGTTGACGAGGGGGGGAGGCAAGAGACCCAGTACTTC. The full variable domain, completed using reference TRBV29-1 and TRBJ2-5, is SAVISQKPSRDICQRGTSLTIQCQVDSQVTMMFWYRQQPGQSLTLIATANQGSEATYESGFVIDKFPISRPNLTFSTLTVSNMSPEDSSIYLCSVDEGGRQETQYFGPGTRLLVL.

This clone was found once. V gene TRBV5-1 combines with J gene TRBJ1-3; D call uncertain. The germline gives CDR1 SGHRS, CDR2 YFSETQ. The V end lost 0 bases, the J end lost 0 bases, and 7 bases lay between the germline ends. CDR3 size: 15 residues. The CDR3 sequence: CASSLGIYSGNTIYF. CDR3 bases: TGCGCCAGCAGCTTGGGGATCTACTCTGGAAACACCATATATTTT.

J is TRBJ1-3 and V is TRBV2; D is possibly TRBD1 (6 bases). From germline, CDR1 is SNHLY and CDR2 FYNNEI. The CDR3 spans 14 residues. Deletions cut 4 bases from V and 4 bases from J, with 11 bases between. The CDR3 coding sequence is TGTGCCAGCAGTGTTACAGGGTCGGGAAACACCATATATTTT. Residues: CASSVTGSGNTIYF.